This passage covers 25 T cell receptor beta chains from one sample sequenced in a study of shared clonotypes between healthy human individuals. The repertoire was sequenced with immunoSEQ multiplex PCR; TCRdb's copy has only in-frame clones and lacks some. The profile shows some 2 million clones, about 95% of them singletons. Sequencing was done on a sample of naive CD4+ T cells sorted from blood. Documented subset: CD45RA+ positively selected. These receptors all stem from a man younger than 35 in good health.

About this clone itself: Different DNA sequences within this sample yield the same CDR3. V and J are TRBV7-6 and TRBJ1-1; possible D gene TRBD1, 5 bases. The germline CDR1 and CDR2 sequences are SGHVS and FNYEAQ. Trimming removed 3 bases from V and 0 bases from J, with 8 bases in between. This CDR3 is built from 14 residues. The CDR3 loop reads CASSLGQLNTEAFF. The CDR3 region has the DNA TGTGCCAGCAGCTTGGGGCAGCTGAACACTGAAGCTTTCTTT.

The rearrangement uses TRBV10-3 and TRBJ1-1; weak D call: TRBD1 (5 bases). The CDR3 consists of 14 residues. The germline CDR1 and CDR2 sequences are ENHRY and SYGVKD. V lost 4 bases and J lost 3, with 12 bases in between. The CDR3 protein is CAISVRGGDTEAFF. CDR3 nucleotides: TGTGCCATCAGTGTACGCGGGGGAGACACTGAAGCTTTCTTT.

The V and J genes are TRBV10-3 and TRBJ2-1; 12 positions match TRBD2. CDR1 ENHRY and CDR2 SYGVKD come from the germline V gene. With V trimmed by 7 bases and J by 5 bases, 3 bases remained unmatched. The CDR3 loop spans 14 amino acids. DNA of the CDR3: TGTGCCATCAAAAGGACTAGCGGGGACAATGAGCAGTTCTTC. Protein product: CAIKRTSGDNEQFF.

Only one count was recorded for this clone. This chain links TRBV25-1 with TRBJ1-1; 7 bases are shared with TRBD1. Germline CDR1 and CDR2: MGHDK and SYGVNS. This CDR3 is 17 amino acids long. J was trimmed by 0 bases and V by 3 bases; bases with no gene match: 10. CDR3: CASSDEPTGTVNTEAFF. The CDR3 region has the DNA TGTGCCAGCAGTGATGAGCCGACAGGGACCGTGAACACTGAAGCTTTCTTT.

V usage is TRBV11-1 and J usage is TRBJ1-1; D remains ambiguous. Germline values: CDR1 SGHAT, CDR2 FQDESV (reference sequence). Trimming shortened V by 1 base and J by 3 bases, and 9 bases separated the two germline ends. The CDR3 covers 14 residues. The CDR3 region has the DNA TGTGCCAGCAGCTTAGGGCGCTGGGACACTGAAGCTTTCTTT. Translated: CASSLGRWDTEAFF.

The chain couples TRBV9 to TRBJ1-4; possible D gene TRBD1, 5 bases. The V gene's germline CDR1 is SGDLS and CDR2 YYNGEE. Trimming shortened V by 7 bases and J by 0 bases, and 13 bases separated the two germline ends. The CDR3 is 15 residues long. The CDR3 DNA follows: TGTGCCAGCGGTCCGGGACCCACAACTAATGAAAAACTGTTTTTT. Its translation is CASGPGPTTNEKLFF. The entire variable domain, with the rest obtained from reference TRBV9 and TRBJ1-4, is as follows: DSGVTQTPKHLITATGQRVTLRCSPRSGDLSVYWYQQSLDQGLQFLIQYYNGEERAKGNILERFSAQQFPDLHSELNLSSLELGDSALYFCASGPGPTTNEKLFFGSGTQLSVL.

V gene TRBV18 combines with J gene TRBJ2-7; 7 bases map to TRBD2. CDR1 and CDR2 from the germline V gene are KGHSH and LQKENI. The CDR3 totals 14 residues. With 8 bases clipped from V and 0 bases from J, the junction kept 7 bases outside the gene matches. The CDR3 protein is CASQEAGNSYEQYF. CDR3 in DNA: TGTGCCAGCCAAGAAGCGGGAAACTCCTACGAGCAGTACTTC.

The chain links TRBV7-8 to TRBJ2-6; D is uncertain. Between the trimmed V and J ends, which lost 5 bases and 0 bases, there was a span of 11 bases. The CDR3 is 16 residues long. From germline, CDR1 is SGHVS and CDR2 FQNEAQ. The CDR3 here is CASSPARSSGANVLTF. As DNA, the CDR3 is TGTGCCAGCAGCCCGGCGCGCAGCTCTGGGGCCAACGTCCTGACTTTC.

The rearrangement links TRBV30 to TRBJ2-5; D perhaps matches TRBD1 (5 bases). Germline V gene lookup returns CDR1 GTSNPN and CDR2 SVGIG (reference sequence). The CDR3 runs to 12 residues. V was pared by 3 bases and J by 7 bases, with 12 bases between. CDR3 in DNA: TGTGCCTGGAGAGGGGCAATGGGGACCCAGTACTTC. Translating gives CAWRGAMGTQYF.

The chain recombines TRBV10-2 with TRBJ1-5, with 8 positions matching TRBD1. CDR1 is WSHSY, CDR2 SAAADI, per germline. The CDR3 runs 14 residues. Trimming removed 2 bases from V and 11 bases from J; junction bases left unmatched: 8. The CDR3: CASSEARGLWTQHF. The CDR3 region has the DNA TGCGCCAGCAGTGAGGCCAGGGGGCTCTGGACCCAGCATTTT.

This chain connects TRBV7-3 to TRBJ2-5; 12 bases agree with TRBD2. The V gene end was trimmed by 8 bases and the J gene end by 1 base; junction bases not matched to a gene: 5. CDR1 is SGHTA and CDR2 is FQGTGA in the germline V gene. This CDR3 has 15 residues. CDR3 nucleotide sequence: TGTGCCAGCGGTACTAGCGGGGGGTCCCAAGAGACCCAGTACTTC. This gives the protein CASGTSGGSQETQYF.

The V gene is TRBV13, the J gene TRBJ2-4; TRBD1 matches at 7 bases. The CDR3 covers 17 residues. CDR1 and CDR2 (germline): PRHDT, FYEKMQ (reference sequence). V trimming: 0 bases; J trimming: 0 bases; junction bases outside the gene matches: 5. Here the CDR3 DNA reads TGTGCCAGCAGCTTAGGGTTACAGGGGCTAGCCAAAAACATTCAGTACTTC. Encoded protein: CASSLGLQGLAKNIQYF.

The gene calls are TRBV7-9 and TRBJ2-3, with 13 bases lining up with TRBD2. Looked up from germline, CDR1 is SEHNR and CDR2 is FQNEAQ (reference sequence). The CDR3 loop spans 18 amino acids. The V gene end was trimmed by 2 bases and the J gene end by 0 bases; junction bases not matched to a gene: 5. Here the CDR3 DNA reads TGTGCCAGCAGCTTAAGACTAGCGGGGGGTGGGAGCACAGATACGCAGTATTTT. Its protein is CASSLRLAGGGSTDTQYF.

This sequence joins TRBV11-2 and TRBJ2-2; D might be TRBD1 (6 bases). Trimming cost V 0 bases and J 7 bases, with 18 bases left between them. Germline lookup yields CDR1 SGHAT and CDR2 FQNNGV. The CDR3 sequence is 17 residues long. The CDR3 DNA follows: TGTGCCAGCAGCTTAGACGTCAGGGGTCTCGCTGGCGGGGAGCTGTTTTTT. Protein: CASSLDVRGLAGGELFF. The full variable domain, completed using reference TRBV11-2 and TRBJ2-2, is EAGVAQSPRYKIIEKRQSVAFWCNPISGHATLYWYQQILGQGPKLLIQFQNNGVVDDSQLPKDRFSAERLKGVDSTLKIQPAKLEDSAVYLCASSLDVRGLAGGELFFGEGSRLTVL.

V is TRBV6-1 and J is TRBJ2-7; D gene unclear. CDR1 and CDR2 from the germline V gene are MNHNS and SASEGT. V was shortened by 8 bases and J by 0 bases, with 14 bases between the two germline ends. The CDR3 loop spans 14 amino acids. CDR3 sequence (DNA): TGTGCCAGCTCCCGAGAGGTAAACTCCTACGAGCAGTACTTC. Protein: CASSREVNSYEQYF.

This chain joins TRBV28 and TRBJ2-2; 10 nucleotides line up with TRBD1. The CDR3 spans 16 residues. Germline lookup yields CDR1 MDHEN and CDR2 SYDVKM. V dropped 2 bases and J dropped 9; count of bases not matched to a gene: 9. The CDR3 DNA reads TGTGCCAGCAGTTTAGGCGGACAGGGGGGAGGTCGGGAGCTGTTTTTT. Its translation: CASSLGGQGGGRELFF.

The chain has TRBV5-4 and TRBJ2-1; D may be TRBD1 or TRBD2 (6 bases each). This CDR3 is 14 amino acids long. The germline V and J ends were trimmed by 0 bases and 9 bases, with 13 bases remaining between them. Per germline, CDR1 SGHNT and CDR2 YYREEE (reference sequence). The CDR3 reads CASSLEVGGAEQFF. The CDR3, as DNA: TGTGCCAGCAGCTTGGAAGTGGGGGGCGCTGAGCAGTTCTTC.

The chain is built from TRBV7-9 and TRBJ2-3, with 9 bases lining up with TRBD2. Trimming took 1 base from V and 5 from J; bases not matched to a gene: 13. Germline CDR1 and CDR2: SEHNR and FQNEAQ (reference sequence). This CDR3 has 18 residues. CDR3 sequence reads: CASSLGVLAGRQEDTQYF. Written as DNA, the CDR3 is TGTGCCAGCAGCTTAGGAGTACTAGCGGGCCGGCAGGAAGATACGCAGTATTTT.

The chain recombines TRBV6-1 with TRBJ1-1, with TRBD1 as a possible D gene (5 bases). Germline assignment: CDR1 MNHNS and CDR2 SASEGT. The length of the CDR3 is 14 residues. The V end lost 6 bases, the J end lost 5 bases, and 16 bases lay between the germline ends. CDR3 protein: CASSPLGGRTEAFF. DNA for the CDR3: TGTGCCAGCAGCCCCCTGGGGGGGAGGACTGAAGCTTTCTTT.

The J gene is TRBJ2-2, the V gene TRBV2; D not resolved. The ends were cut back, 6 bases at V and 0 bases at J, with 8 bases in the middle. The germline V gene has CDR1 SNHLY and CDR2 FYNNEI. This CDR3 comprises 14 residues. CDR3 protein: CASRDDTNTGELFF. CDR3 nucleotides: TGTGCCAGCAGGGACGACACGAACACCGGGGAGCTGTTTTTT.

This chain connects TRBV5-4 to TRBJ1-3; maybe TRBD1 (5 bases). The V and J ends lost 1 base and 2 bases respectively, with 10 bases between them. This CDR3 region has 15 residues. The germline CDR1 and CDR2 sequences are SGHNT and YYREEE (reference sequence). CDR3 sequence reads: CASSLQGTAGNTIYF. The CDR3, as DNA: TGTGCCAGCAGCTTGCAGGGAACGGCTGGAAACACCATATATTTT.

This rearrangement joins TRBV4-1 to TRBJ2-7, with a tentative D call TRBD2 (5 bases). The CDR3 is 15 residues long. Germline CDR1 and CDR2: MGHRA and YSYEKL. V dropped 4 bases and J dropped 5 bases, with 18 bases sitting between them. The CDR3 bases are TGCGCCAGCAGCCCCATAGAGGATTTGAGGGACGAGCAGTACTTC. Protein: CASSPIEDLRDEQYF.

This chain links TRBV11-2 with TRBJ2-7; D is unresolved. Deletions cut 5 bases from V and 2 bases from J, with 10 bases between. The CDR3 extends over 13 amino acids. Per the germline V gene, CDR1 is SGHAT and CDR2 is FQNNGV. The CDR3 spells CASSPFRAYEQYF. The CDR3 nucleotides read TGTGCCAGCAGCCCTTTTAGGGCCTACGAGCAGTACTTC.

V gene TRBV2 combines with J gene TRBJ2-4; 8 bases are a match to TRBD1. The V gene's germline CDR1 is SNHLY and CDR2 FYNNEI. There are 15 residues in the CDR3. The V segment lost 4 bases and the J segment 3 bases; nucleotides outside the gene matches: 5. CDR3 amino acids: CASSGDRPYKNIQYF. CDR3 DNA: TGTGCCAGCAGTGGGGACAGGCCTTACAAAAACATTCAGTACTTC.

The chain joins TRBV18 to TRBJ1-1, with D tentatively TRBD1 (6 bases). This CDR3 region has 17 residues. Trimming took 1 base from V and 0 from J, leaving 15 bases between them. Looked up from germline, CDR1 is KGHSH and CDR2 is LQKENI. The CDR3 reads CASSPQQGLTLNTEAFF. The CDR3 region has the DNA TGTGCCAGCTCACCACAACAGGGTTTGACTTTGAACACTGAAGCTTTCTTT.